This T cell receptor beta chain emerged from a study of CD8 T cells in Susac syndrome. This CDR3 region has 20 residues. CDR1 is KGHDR and CDR2 is SFDVKD in the germline V gene. The germline V and J ends were trimmed by 3 bases and 4 bases, with 29 bases remaining between them. The multiple sclerosis controls comprised treatment-naive patients whose relapsing-remitting disease was stable or active. RNA in amounts of about 0.5 to 1 ug was reverse transcribed with random hexamers. TCRdb used MiXCR to reprocess the immunoSEQ multiplex PCR reads, holding one entry per CDR3 protein. This table has some 400,000 distinct CDR3 sequences, around 85% appearing once.

The chain recombines TRBV24-1 with TRBJ1-2; D unclear. Sequences were obtained from CD8+ T cells from PBMCs. The TCR sequence derives from a human donor with multiple sclerosis. CDR3 coding DNA: TGTGCCACCAGTGATCCCACCAAACCGGGCCACGCGAGCCTTCCCTATGGCTACACCTTC. This codes for CATSDPTKPGHASLPYGYTF.